A selection of T cell receptor beta chains follows, all from one sample in a study of Graves' ophthalmopathy and Graves' hyperthyroidism. TCRdb independently ran MiXCR on the multiplex PCR reads; one entry per CDR3 protein. The table includes hundreds of thousands of distinct CDR3 sequences, about two fifths detected once. Sequenced sample: peripheral blood. Receptors originate from an adult man with Graves' ophthalmopathy. CDR3s include the opening cysteine and the closing phenylalanine or tryptophan.

V,CDR3
TRBV6-2/TRBV6-3,CATADRGNQPQHF
TRBV19,CASSMKTGGAFF
TRBV29-1,CSVKTGGQIYGYTF
TRBV24-1,CATRAPATGELFF
TRBV14,CASSPPGVGGYTF
TRBV25-1,CASSGPREQYF
TRBV2,CASSVTEGHTEAFF
TRBV12-3/TRBV12-4,CASSLGETQYF
TRBV12-5,CASGLDGQGAYEQYF
TRBV2,CASSGFLLGNTEAFF
TRBV12-3/TRBV12-4,CASRGGTSGNTEAFF
TRBV11-3,CASSFVIETQYF
TRBV4-1,CASSPAPGGGEKLFF
TRBV29-1,CSLSKGDRTYGYTF
TRBV12-3/TRBV12-4,CASSPEGLTPIEPQHF
TRBV3-1,CASRPPPGVHQPQHF
TRBV11-2,CASGLRGPTYYGYTF
TRBV7-2,CASSFSGFSQPQHF
TRBV12-5,CASGFSETEAFF
TRBV19,CASTLRGPSEAFF
TRBV11-2,CASSPNRYEQYF
TRBV20-1,CSARDHHRAPRTEAFF
TRBV7-8,CANREVGNAEAFF
TRBV4-1,CASAPSGTSYNSPLHF
TRBV15,CAGSWQGANVLTF
TRBV12-3/TRBV12-4,CASRRNRGYGYTF
TRBV2,CASRGGTGFF
TRBV29-1,CSVEILGQGRAEAFF
TRBV6-1,CASKVDEWGETQYF
TRBV4-1,CAGSHRGGYF
TRBV29-1,CSVRGTVERNTGELSW
TRBV10-3,CAIRPGHPTEEAFF
TRBV7-9,CASSQGTESNQPQHF
TRBV5-1,CASSPGHAGSAGANVLTF
TRBV5-1,CASSRGTGEDYGYTF
TRBV7-8,CASSLEGVQPQHF
TRBV2,CASSEAKGKANVLTF
TRBV9,CASSVQGSSPLHF
TRBV7-2,CASSSGLSSGNIIYF
TRBV2,CASSYHRDSLNTEAFF
TRBV10-3,CAISPGENQPQHF
TRBV29-1,CSVESWVPHSGANVLTF
TRBV7-2,CASSRDFSSYEQYF
TRBV20-1,CSTDRQPISRTQYF
TRBV7-8,CASSLEWVQGAGNQPQHF
TRBV2,CASSQDWAGASYEQYF
TRBV15,CATSQRQGTSEQYF
TRBV24-1,CATSDQHVVGAGELFF
TRBV20-1,CSARDSASAQETQYF
TRBV15,CATSTLDRVVNQPQHF
TRBV5-6,CASRVLGNGELFF
TRBV11-2,CASSPGQGRSGYTF
TRBV25-1,CASSQARASMYEQYF
TRBV2,CASRGTSFTGELFF
TRBV7-2,CASSSLGGFGTEAFF
TRBV20-1,CSARPPRGEAFF
TRBV10-3,CAIRIGTEPYEQYF
TRBV10-2,CASSALENSPLHF
TRBV10-3,CAISESPEQPQYF